Each of the 11 T cell receptor beta chains below was sequenced from the same sample in a study of T cell responses to AZD1222 COVID-19 vaccine. Libraries were prepared by immunoSEQ multiplex PCR; TCRdb keeps only in-frame clonotypes and omits some of them. The sample comprises about 110,000 clones, 89% of which are singletons, and approximately 4.8% rests with the top ten. Sequencing used peripheral blood, obtained on day 0 of AZD1222 vaccination. The receptors derive from an adult in good health.

The CDR3: CASSYAGAEYGYTF. The CDR3, as DNA: TGTGCCAGCAGTTACGCCGGGGCGGAGTATGGCTACACCTTC. This chain joins TRBV6-5 and TRBJ1-2; D may be TRBD1 (5 bases). The germline gives CDR1 MNHEY, CDR2 SVGAGI. V lost 2 bases and J 5 bases, leaving 12 bases between the germline ends. The CDR3 extends over 14 amino acids.

The chain recombines TRBV24-1 with TRBJ2-3, with D possibly matching TRBD2 (6 bases). The germline gives CDR1 KGHDR, CDR2 SFDVKD. Trimming shortened V by 6 bases and J by 1 base, and 16 bases separated the two germline ends. CDR3 length equals 16 residues. This CDR3 is CATSIGWGVGTDTQYF. The CDR3 nucleotides read TGTGCCACCAGTATTGGTTGGGGGGTCGGCACAGATACGCAGTATTTT.

This clone was detected once. The CDR3 region is CASSATVTDTQYF. CDR3 sequence (DNA): TGTGCCAGCAGTGCTACAGTGACAGATACGCAGTATTTT. The chain uses TRBV2 and TRBJ2-3; D gene ambiguous. The CDR3 length is 13 residues. The germline CDR1 and CDR2 sequences are SNHLY and FYNNEI. V lost 4 bases and J lost 3, with 8 bases in between.

The CDR3 nucleotides read TGTGCCAGCAAGGAGGTGCATGGGGCGCACTATGGCTACACCTTC. Translation gives CASKEVHGAHYGYTF. The V gene is TRBV6-5, the J gene TRBJ1-2; possibly TRBD1 for D (5 bases). The germline V gene has CDR1 MNHEY and CDR2 SVGAGI. The length of the CDR3 is 15 residues. The V end was cut by 7 bases, the J end by 3 bases, with 18 bases between.

V and J are TRBV6-4 and TRBJ1-1; perhaps TRBD1 as D (6 bases). Germline V CDR1 and CDR2: MRHNA, SNTAGT. V lost 2 bases, J lost 1 base, and 17 bases lay in between. The CDR3 runs 17 residues. CDR3 sequence (DNA): TGTGCCAGCAGTGACGCAGAACAGGGCCCACCGAACACTGAAGCTTTCTTT. Translated, it gives CASSDAEQGPPNTEAFF.

The chain employs TRBV5-6 and TRBJ2-2; D remains ambiguous. The CDR3 runs to 14 residues. V was cut by 1 base and J by 4 bases, with 8 bases left in between. In germline, CDR1 is SGHDT, CDR2 YYEEEE. The CDR3 nucleotides are TGTGCCAGCAGCTTGTTCTCATTCACCGGGGAGCTGTTTTTT. This gives the protein CASSLFSFTGELFF.

To note about this clone: An end of the junction does not agree with germline; a read error may underlie this. This chain connects TRBV30 to TRBJ2-1; 8 bases line up with TRBD2. In germline, CDR1 is GTSNPN, CDR2 SVGIG (reference sequence). This CDR3 spans 11 amino acids. In DNA form, the CDR3 reads TGTGCCTGGACCTCGACTAGCGCCTCGATCTTC. Translation: CAWTSTSASIF. The full variable domain, its missing parts supplied by reference TRBV30 and TRBJ2-1, is SQTIHQWPATLVQPVGSPLSLECTVEGTSNPNLYWYRQAAGRGLQLLFYSVGIGQISSEVPQNLSASRPQDRQFILSSKKLLLSDSGFYLCAWTSTSASIFGPGTRLTVL.

This clone turned up a few times. This chain joins TRBV7-9 and TRBJ1-1; D gene unclear. The germline gives CDR1 SEHNR, CDR2 FQNEAQ (reference sequence). The CDR3 length is 14 residues. Between the trimmed V and J ends, which lost 4 bases and 5 bases, there was a span of 14 bases. The CDR3 DNA reads as TGTGCCAGCAGCTCCTTCGGTAGCGGGACTGAAGCTTTCTTT. Protein: CASSSFGSGTEAFF.

This chain joins TRBV7-9 and TRBJ1-5; 8 bases are shared with TRBD1. The J segment lost 7 bases and the V segment lost 1 base, leaving 6 bases of the junction unmatched. This CDR3 spans 15 amino acids. From germline, CDR1 is SEHNR and CDR2 FQNEAQ (reference sequence). CDR3 protein: CASSLGTGNRQPQHF. For the CDR3, the DNA is TGTGCCAGCAGCTTAGGGACAGGGAACAGGCAGCCCCAGCATTTT.

The V and J genes are TRBV11-2 and TRBJ1-4, with D tentatively TRBD1 (5 bases). Germline V lookup: CDR1 SGHAT, CDR2 FQNNGV. The V and J ends lost 5 bases and 5 bases respectively, with 15 bases between them. This CDR3 contains 15 residues. CDR3 amino acids: CASSPPETVNEKLFF. The CDR3 DNA follows: TGTGCCAGCAGCCCCCCCGAGACAGTGAATGAAAAACTGTTTTTT.

This chain connects TRBV2 to TRBJ2-2; 9 nucleotides align to TRBD1. V lost 9 bases and J lost 5; bases outside the gene matches: 16. The CDR3 is made up of 17 amino acids. In germline, CDR1 is SNHLY, CDR2 FYNNEI. The CDR3 is CASVGGQGSPETGELFF. In DNA, the CDR3 is TGTGCCAGTGTCGGGGGACAGGGTTCCCCGGAGACCGGGGAGCTGTTTTTT.